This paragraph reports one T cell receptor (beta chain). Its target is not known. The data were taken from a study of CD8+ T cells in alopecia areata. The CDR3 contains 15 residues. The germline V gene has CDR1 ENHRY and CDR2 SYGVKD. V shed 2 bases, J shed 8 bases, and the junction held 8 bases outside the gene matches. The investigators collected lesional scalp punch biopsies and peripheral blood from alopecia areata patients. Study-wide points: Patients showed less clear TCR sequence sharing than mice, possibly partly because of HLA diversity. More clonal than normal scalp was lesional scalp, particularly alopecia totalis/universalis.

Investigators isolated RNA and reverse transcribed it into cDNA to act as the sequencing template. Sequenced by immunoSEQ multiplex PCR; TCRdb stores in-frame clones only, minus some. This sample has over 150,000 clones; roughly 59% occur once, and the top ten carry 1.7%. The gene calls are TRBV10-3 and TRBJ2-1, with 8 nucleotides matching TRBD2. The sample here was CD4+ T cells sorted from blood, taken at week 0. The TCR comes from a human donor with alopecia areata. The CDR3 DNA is TGTGCCATCAGTGAGGGCTCGGGACTAGGCCATGAGCAGTTCTTC. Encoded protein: CAISEGSGLGHEQFF.